The TCR beta chain described here comes from a study of tumor-infiltrating lymphocytes in oesophageal squamous cell carcinoma. TCRdb re-derived calls from the PCR reads in MiXCR, one entry per CDR3 protein. The sample holds about 10,000 distinct CDR3 sequences, 50% to 75% seen once. Germline CDR1 is MDHEN and CDR2 is SYDVKM. This CDR3 has 15 residues. V gene TRBV28 combines with J gene TRBJ2-3, with 9 bases lining up with TRBD2. TRBJ2-7 matches the DNA end more closely, so the J call is doubtful. The sequence derives from a female donor with esophageal squamous cell carcinoma. Source material: esophageal tumor tissue. The CDR3 DNA follows: TGTGCCAGCAGTTTTTCCGGGACTAGCAGTAGCGAGCAGTACTTC. As protein: CASSFSGTSSSEQYF.